One sample yielded the 22 T cell receptor beta chains listed below, sequenced in a study of shared clonotypes between healthy human individuals. TCRdb's table, derived via immunoSEQ multiplex PCR, lists solely in-frame clones and lacks some. The table lists 1,100,000 or so clones, 70% to 80% of them singletons, with approximately 0.5% in the top ten. Sequenced material: memory CD4+ T cells from PBMCs. This sample's subset: CD45RA-negative fraction. These receptors were obtained from a man between 18 and 29 years old in good health. Some clones in this sample may be carry-over from other donors' samples.

The rearrangement joins TRBV28 to TRBJ2-6; 8 nucleotides match TRBD1. The CDR3 has 15 amino acids. Per germline, CDR1 MDHEN and CDR2 SYDVKM. J lost 2 bases, V lost 5 bases, and 2 bases had no gene match. CDR3 loop: CASSEQGAGANVLTF. In nucleotides, the CDR3 is TGTGCCAGCAGTGAACAGGGGGCTGGGGCCAACGTCCTGACTTTC.

The chain combines TRBV4-1 with TRBJ2-7, with D unclear. Germline V CDR1 and CDR2: MGHRA, YSYEKL. There are 16 residues in the CDR3. V lost 0 bases and J 0 bases, leaving 12 bases between the germline ends. The CDR3 here is CASSQDRAISSYEQYF. CDR3 DNA sequence: TGCGCCAGCAGCCAAGATCGGGCGATCAGCTCCTACGAGCAGTACTTC.

The J gene is TRBJ2-7, the V gene TRBV7-3; 10 nucleotides agree with TRBD1. CDR3 length: 15 residues. From germline, CDR1 is SGHTA and CDR2 FQGTGA. Trimming cost V 5 bases and J 3 bases; bases outside gene matches: 7. The CDR3 DNA sequence: TGTGCCAGCAGCCGGGACAGGGGAGAATACTACGAGCAGTACTTC. Amino acids: CASSRDRGEYYEQYF.

This clone has a count of ten or more. Other DNA sequences from this sample encode an identical CDR3 as well. The chain has TRBV28 and TRBJ2-7; no clear D gene. Per the germline V gene, CDR1 is MDHEN and CDR2 is SYDVKM. V lost 3 bases and J lost 2, with 11 bases in between. The CDR3 runs to 14 residues. In nucleotides, the CDR3 is TGTGCCAGCAGTTTGCCATTAGCCCCCTACGAGCAGTACTTC. Protein: CASSLPLAPYEQYF.

The chain uses TRBV29-1 and TRBJ2-7; TRBD1 aligns across 7 bases. Losses at the gene ends were 4 bases for V and 2 bases for J; bases not matched to a gene: 5. Germline V CDR1 and CDR2: SQVTM, ANQGSEA. The CDR3 consists of 13 residues. The CDR3 DNA sequence: TGCAGCGTTGTTGAGGGGGCCCCCTACGAGCAGTACTTC. It specifies CSVVEGAPYEQYF.

The chain joins TRBV12-5 to TRBJ1-5, with TRBD1 matching 10 bases. V gave up 6 bases and J gave up 6 bases; unmatched junction bases: 11. Germline V CDR1 and CDR2: LGHNT, FRNRAP. This CDR3 is 16 amino acids long. CDR3 sequence reads: CASGPIRDRGCQPQHF. In DNA, the CDR3 is TGTGCTAGTGGGCCCATCAGGGACAGGGGTTGTCAGCCCCAGCATTTT.

This sequence joins TRBV28 and TRBJ2-1, with 12 bases lining up with TRBD2. Germline values: CDR1 MDHEN, CDR2 SYDVKM. CDR3 length equals 15 residues. J gave up 7 bases and V 8 bases, and 9 bases lay outside the gene matches. The CDR3 loop is CASLTSGRGANEQFF. The CDR3 DNA reads TGTGCCAGCTTGACTAGCGGGAGAGGTGCGAATGAGCAGTTCTTC.

The chain recombines TRBV29-1 with TRBJ2-1; 11 nucleotides agree with TRBD2. CDR3 length: 14 residues. With V trimmed by 5 bases and J by 6 bases, 6 bases remained unmatched. The germline CDR1 and CDR2 sequences are SQVTM and ANQGSEA. CDR3 sequence: CSVPLSGRGNEQFF. The CDR3 coding sequence is TGCAGCGTTCCTCTTAGCGGGAGGGGCAATGAGCAGTTCTTC.

V usage is TRBV7-9 and J usage is TRBJ2-3; 8 positions match TRBD2. This CDR3 is 14 amino acids long. Germline-derived CDR1 and CDR2 are SEHNR and FQNEAQ (reference sequence). V trimming: 5 bases; J trimming: 5 bases; junction bases outside the gene matches: 6. This CDR3 reads CASSTLAARDTQYF. In DNA form, the CDR3 reads TGTGCCAGCAGCACACTAGCGGCCCGAGATACGCAGTATTTT.

The J gene is TRBJ2-3, the V gene TRBV19; 7 bases line up with TRBD2. The CDR3 sequence is 16 residues long. V shed 5 bases, J shed 0 bases, and the junction held 8 bases outside the gene matches. Germline V gives CDR1 LNHDA, CDR2 SQIVND (reference sequence). CDR3 nucleotides: TGTGCCAGTAGTCAAAGAGCGGGATTTAGCACAGATACGCAGTATTTT. Its translation: CASSQRAGFSTDTQYF. Supplemented by reference TRBV19 and TRBJ2-3, the full variable domain reads DGGITQSPKYLFRKEGQNVTLSCEQNLNHDAMYWYRQDPGQGLRLIYYSQIVNDFQKGDIAEGYSVSREKKESFPLTVTSAQKNPTAFYLCASSQRAGFSTDTQYFGPGTRLTVL.

The gene calls are TRBV27 and TRBJ1-5; D unclear. CDR1 and CDR2 from the germline V gene are MNHEY and SMNVEV (reference sequence). This CDR3 has 13 amino acids. V was shortened by 0 bases and J by 6 bases, with 6 bases between the two germline ends. The CDR3 here is CASSLSLVQPQHF. The CDR3 nucleotides read TGTGCCAGCAGTTTATCCTTAGTTCAGCCCCAGCATTTT.

The table lists this clone with a few counts. The CDR3 loop is CATSREISNQPQHF. The CDR3 bases are TGTGCCACCAGCAGAGAGATTAGCAATCAGCCCCAGCATTTT. The chain uses TRBV15 and TRBJ1-5; D gene ambiguous. V was pared by 0 bases and J by 0 bases, with 3 bases between. The CDR3 sequence is 14 residues long. Germline V gene sequence: CDR1 LNHNV, CDR2 YYDKDF (reference sequence).

The gene calls are TRBV4-1 and TRBJ1-2, with D possibly matching TRBD1 (5 bases). The CDR3 is made up of 15 amino acids. V gave up 1 base and J gave up 4 bases, with 13 bases separating them. Per germline, CDR1 MGHRA and CDR2 YSYEKL. CDR3 nucleotide sequence: TGCGCCAGCAGCCAAGTAACGTGGGGGAGCTATGGCTACACCTTC. This codes for CASSQVTWGSYGYTF.

The genes are TRBV5-1 and TRBJ1-3; possible D gene TRBD1, 6 bases. The germline gives CDR1 SGHRS, CDR2 YFSETQ. The CDR3 contains 15 residues. Trimming took off 4 bases at V and 0 bases at J, with 11 bases between the two ends. This CDR3 reads CASSQQGFSGNTIYF. The CDR3 DNA sequence: TGCGCCAGCAGCCAACAGGGCTTCTCTGGAAACACCATATATTTT.

The CDR3: CASSLVGTNSYNEQFF. The CDR3 DNA reads TGTGCCAGCAGCTTGGTTGGGACAAACTCCTACAATGAGCAGTTCTTC. The chain carries TRBV7-2 and TRBJ2-1; a weak D match, TRBD1 (6 bases). The CDR3 length is 16 residues. Deletions cut 3 bases from V and 0 bases from J, with 12 bases between. Germline CDR1 reads SGHTA; CDR2 reads FQGNSA. The full variable domain, its missing parts supplied by reference TRBV7-2 and TRBJ2-1, is GAGVSQSPSNKVTEKGKDVELRCDPISGHTALYWYRQSLGQGLEFLIYFQGNSAPDKSGLPSDRFSAERTGGSVSTLTIQRTQQEDSAVYLCASSLVGTNSYNEQFFGPGTRLTVL.

The table lists this clone with many counts. J is TRBJ1-2 and V is TRBV28, with a possible D match to TRBD1 (5 bases). The germline V gene encodes CDR1 MDHEN and CDR2 SYDVKM. The CDR3 is 15 residues long. V lost 3 bases and J 6 bases, leaving 17 bases between the germline ends. CDR3 sequence: CASSFFRQLTDGYTF. DNA of the CDR3: TGTGCCAGCAGTTTTTTCCGACAGCTAACCGATGGCTACACCTTC.

V usage is TRBV7-3 and J usage is TRBJ1-1; D gene uncertain. V dropped 5 bases and J dropped 1 base, with 8 bases sitting between them. The CDR3 consists of 13 residues. Germline CDR1 and CDR2: SGHTA and FQGTGA. The CDR3 nucleotides read TGTGCCAGCAGCGAACAGACGAACACTGAAGCTTTCTTT. Residues: CASSEQTNTEAFF.

The chain has TRBV15 and TRBJ2-7; 7 bases match TRBD1. There are 14 residues in the CDR3. The germline CDR1 and CDR2 sequences are LNHNV and YYDKDF (reference sequence). Trimming took 4 bases from V and 3 from J; bases not matched to a gene: 6. The CDR3 protein is CATSTNRGSYEQYF. CDR3 DNA sequence: TGTGCCACCAGCACAAACAGGGGTAGCTACGAGCAGTACTTC.

This chain's CDR3 is CAWSGGQGWFGYTF. DNA for the CDR3: TGTGCCTGGAGTGGGGGACAGGGTTGGTTTGGCTACACCTTC. This sequence joins TRBV30 and TRBJ1-2; 9 bases are shared with TRBD1. There are 14 residues in the CDR3. CDR1 and CDR2 (germline): GTSNPN, SVGIG (reference sequence). Trimming removed 1 base from V and 7 bases from J; junction bases left unmatched: 7.

This rearrangement joins TRBV4-1 to TRBJ2-5, with TRBD1 matching 9 bases. The CDR3 is made up of 16 amino acids. J was trimmed by 3 bases and V by 3 bases; bases with no gene match: 8. The germline gives CDR1 MGHRA, CDR2 YSYEKL. The CDR3 coding sequence is TGCGCCAGCAGCCATGCTCAGTGGGACAGGGAAGAGACCCAGTACTTC. The encoded protein is CASSHAQWDREETQYF.

Comment on this clone: A read error likely explains this, since a far larger clone differs by one base. The identical CDR3 is also encoded by other nucleotide sequences in the sample. The chain has TRBV5-1 and TRBJ1-2, with 7 bases fitting TRBD1. Per germline, CDR1 SGHRS and CDR2 YFSETQ. V lost 0 bases, J lost 2 bases, and 1 base stayed unmatched. This CDR3 has 14 residues. The CDR3 nucleotides are TGCGCCAGCAGCTTGGAGGACAGGAACTATGGCTACACCTTC. Translated, it gives CASSLEDRNYGYTF.

The rearrangement uses TRBV2 and TRBJ2-7; D perhaps matches TRBD2 (7 bases). The CDR3 is 13 residues long. Between the trimmed V and J ends, which lost 10 bases and 0 bases, there was a span of 13 bases. CDR1 and CDR2 (germline): SNHLY, FYNNEI. The CDR3 nucleotides are TGTGCCACGAGCGGGGACACCTCCTACGAGCAGTACTTC. Its protein is CATSGDTSYEQYF. The variable domain in full, with the rest retrieved from reference TRBV2 and TRBJ2-7, is EPEVTQTPSHQVTQMGQEVILRCVPISNHLYFYWYRQILGQKVEFLVSFYNNEISEKSEIFDDQFSVERPDGSNFTLKIRSTKLEDSAMYFCATSGDTSYEQYFGPGTRLTVT.